Listed here are 30 T cell receptor beta chains from one sample, sequenced in a study of T cell repertoires in ileal Crohn's disease (dated by TCRdb to between 2018 and 2021). Library generation was performed with the immunoSEQ multiplex PCR assay. TCRdb stores this immuneACCESS table with in-frame sequences only. Part of the clones is absent; in the studies checked, under half of the shortfall reflects unresolved V genes, and no reason is known for the rest. A total of about 11,000 clones appear in this sample, 55% to 75% of them only once. 7.7% of the sample goes to the ten largest clones. The label giving this sample's time point can be read as: neoterminal ileum biopsy at postoperative endoscopy, about 6 months after surgery. Specimen: ileal tissue. The receptors shown here come from an adult with Crohn's disease.

This clone was picked up one time. The J gene is TRBJ2-3, the V gene TRBV29-1; D is unclear. From germline, CDR1 is SQVTM and CDR2 ANQGSEA. V was shortened by 6 bases and J by 0 bases, with 4 bases between the two germline ends. The CDR3 has 11 residues. The CDR3 reads CSVFSTDTQYF. The CDR3 nucleotides are TGCAGCGTCTTTAGCACAGATACGCAGTATTTT.

This chain links TRBV27 with TRBJ2-1; the D gene is possibly TRBD2 (5 bases). Trimming took 10 bases from V and 4 from J, leaving 17 bases between them. This CDR3 contains 14 residues. CDR1 and CDR2 from the germline V gene are MNHEY and SMNVEV (reference sequence). CDR3 amino acids: CATKRNPLYNEQFF. CDR3 coding DNA: TGTGCCACTAAGCGGAATCCTCTATACAATGAGCAGTTCTTC.

This clone was seen only a few times. The chain employs TRBV7-2 and TRBJ1-1, with 8 bases lining up with TRBD1. Germline lookup yields CDR1 SGHTA and CDR2 FQGNSA. Losses at the gene ends were 2 bases for V and 6 bases for J; bases not matched to a gene: 5. The CDR3 consists of 14 residues. CDR3 nucleotides: TGTGCCAGCAGCTTACAGGGGGCAATTGCTGAAGCTTTCTTT. Its protein product is CASSLQGAIAEAFF.

V gene TRBV7-2 combines with J gene TRBJ2-7; 14 bases align to TRBD2. The CDR3 contains 17 residues. CDR1 is SGHTA and CDR2 is FQGNSA in the germline V gene. Trimming took 5 bases from V and 2 from J; bases not matched to a gene: 8. In DNA, the CDR3 is TGTGCCAGCAGCCTTGGGACTAGCGGGAGAAGGACCTACGAGCAGTACTTC. Amino acid sequence: CASSLGTSGRRTYEQYF. Full variable domain (remainder filled in from reference TRBV7-2 and TRBJ2-7): GAGVSQSPSNKVTEKGKDVELRCDPISGHTALYWYRQSLGQGLEFLIYFQGNSAPDKSGLPSDRFSAERTGGSVSTLTIQRTQQEDSAVYLCASSLGTSGRRTYEQYFGPGTRLTVT.

This chain joins TRBV11-2 and TRBJ2-2, with TRBD2 identical over 7 bases. V shed 4 bases, J shed 0 bases, and the junction held 5 bases outside the gene matches. CDR1 and CDR2 (germline): SGHAT, FQNNGV. The CDR3 is 16 amino acids. DNA for the CDR3: TGTGCCAGCAGCTCAGGCAGCGGGACGAACACCGGGGAGCTGTTTTTT. The encoded protein is CASSSGSGTNTGELFF.

The J gene is TRBJ2-1, the V gene TRBV4-1, with 7 bases matching TRBD2. Looked up from germline, CDR1 is MGHRA and CDR2 is YSYEKL. The V segment lost 1 base and the J segment 8 bases; nucleotides outside the gene matches: 8. The CDR3 is made up of 15 amino acids. The CDR3, as DNA: TGCGCCAGCAGCCAAGGTGCGGGAGTAGGAGATGAGCAGTTCTTC. Translating it yields CASSQGAGVGDEQFF.

The chain couples TRBV29-1 to TRBJ2-7, with 12 bases matching TRBD1. CDR1 and CDR2 from the germline V gene are SQVTM and ANQGSEA. The CDR3 runs 14 residues. V lost 6 bases to trimming and J lost 4 bases; unmatched junction nucleotides: 7. CDR3 nucleotides: TGCAGCGTGTCCGGGACAGGGGGCTTATACGAGCAGTACTTC. Translating gives CSVSGTGGLYEQYF.

This rearrangement joins TRBV7-2 to TRBJ2-2; D unclear. The CDR3 is 14 residues long. CDR1 SGHTA and CDR2 FQGNSA come from the germline V gene. Trimming pared 3 bases from V and 3 bases from J, leaving 8 bases between. The DNA of the CDR3 is TGTGCCAGCAGCTTGAGTCTAGACACCGGGGAGCTGTTTTTT. This translates into CASSLSLDTGELFF. Based on the CDR3 plus reference TRBV7-2 and TRBJ2-2, the full variable domain is GAGVSQSPSNKVTEKGKDVELRCDPISGHTALYWYRQSLGQGLEFLIYFQGNSAPDKSGLPSDRFSAERTGGSVSTLTIQRTQQEDSAVYLCASSLSLDTGELFFGEGSRLTVL.

The chain carries TRBV5-1 and TRBJ2-7; a possible D gene is TRBD2 (7 bases). The V gene's germline CDR1 is SGHRS and CDR2 YFSETQ. Trimming shortened V by 7 bases and J by 0 bases, and 17 bases separated the two germline ends. The CDR3 runs 15 residues. CDR3 in amino acids: CASEGGDATSYEQYF. The CDR3 bases are TGCGCCAGCGAGGGGGGGGACGCCACCTCCTACGAGCAGTACTTC.

The J gene is TRBJ1-1, the V gene TRBV18, with unresolved D. The CDR3 covers 15 residues. Germline lookup yields CDR1 KGHSH and CDR2 LQKENI. V was shortened by 3 bases and J by 1 base, with 12 bases between the two germline ends. The CDR3 DNA reads as TGTGCCAGCTCACCTTATAAACAAACGAACACTGAAGCTTTCTTT. Its translation: CASSPYKQTNTEAFF.

The chain carries TRBV18 and TRBJ1-4, with 8 bases matching TRBD1. The germline gives CDR1 KGHSH, CDR2 LQKENI. The CDR3 runs 17 residues. The V gene end was trimmed by 6 bases and the J gene end by 0 bases; junction bases not matched to a gene: 9. As DNA, the CDR3 is TGTGCCAGCTCGGACCAGGGGGCTGGATCAACTAATGAAAAACTGTTTTTT. This codes for CASSDQGAGSTNEKLFF.

V is TRBV5-6 and J is TRBJ2-7; maybe TRBD1 (5 bases). CDR1 is SGHDT, CDR2 YYEEEE, per germline. Trimming took 4 bases from V and 7 from J, leaving 12 bases between them. CDR3 size: 12 residues. CDR3 DNA: TGTGCCAGCAGCCCCATTAGGGGTGAGCAGTACTTC. Its protein product is CASSPIRGEQYF.

The rearrangement uses TRBV4-2 and TRBJ1-5, with D possibly matching TRBD1 (6 bases). There are 17 residues in the CDR3. Germline CDR1 LGHNA, CDR2 YNFKEQ. V lost 1 base, J lost 7 bases, and 20 bases lay in between. In DNA form, the CDR3 reads TGTGCCAGCAGCCAAGTAAGGGACAAATTGGGGGGGCAGCCCCAGCATTTT. It specifies CASSQVRDKLGGQPQHF.

The CDR3 loop is CASSDGRGQETQYF. The DNA of the CDR3 is TGTGCCAGCAGCGATGGGAGGGGCCAAGAGACCCAGTACTTC. The chain links TRBV13 to TRBJ2-5; 7 bases are shared with TRBD2. This CDR3 contains 14 residues. V was clipped by 5 bases and J by 1 base; unmatched bases: 4. The V gene's germline CDR1 is PRHDT and CDR2 FYEKMQ (reference sequence).

The chain combines TRBV7-2 with TRBJ2-1, with D possibly matching TRBD1 (5 bases). V lost 0 bases to trimming and J lost 4 bases, with 10 bases between them. From germline, CDR1 is SGHTA and CDR2 FQGNSA. This CDR3 is built from 15 residues. The CDR3 loop reads CASSLASDSYNEQFF. In DNA, the CDR3 is TGTGCCAGCAGCTTAGCAAGTGACAGTTACAATGAGCAGTTCTTC.

This sequence joins TRBV6-4 and TRBJ2-3; 8 nucleotides agree with TRBD1. Losses at the gene ends were 4 bases for V and 4 bases for J; bases not matched to a gene: 4. The CDR3 loop spans 14 amino acids. Per germline, CDR1 MRHNA and CDR2 SNTAGT. The chain's CDR3 is CASSGGQGADTQYF. CDR3 DNA: TGTGCCAGCAGTGGCGGACAGGGCGCAGATACGCAGTATTTT.

The chain employs TRBV19 and TRBJ1-1; 8 bases map to TRBD1. Unmatched junction bases numbered 5, after V lost 4 bases and J lost 4 bases. The CDR3 loop spans 14 amino acids. From germline, CDR1 is LNHDA and CDR2 SQIVND (reference sequence). For the CDR3, the DNA is TGTGCCAGTAGTACAGGGGGCGCCGGCACTGAAGCTTTCTTT. As protein: CASSTGGAGTEAFF.

The rearrangement links TRBV5-1 to TRBJ2-5; 9 bases are shared with TRBD1. J was trimmed by 2 bases and V by 7 bases; bases with no gene match: 6. The CDR3 runs to 14 residues. Germline loops: CDR1 SGHRS, CDR2 YFSETQ. The CDR3 region has the DNA TGCGCCAGCGGAGGGACAGGGAATCAAGAGACCCAGTACTTC. This encodes CASGGTGNQETQYF.

Concerning this clone: Other DNA sequences from this sample encode an identical CDR3 as well. This chain connects TRBV7-9 to TRBJ2-5; weak D call: TRBD2 (6 bases). The CDR3 loop spans 14 amino acids. Germline V gene lookup returns CDR1 SEHNR and CDR2 FQNEAQ (reference sequence). Trimming cost V 0 bases and J 4 bases, with 9 bases left between them. The CDR3 loop reads CASSLAGGGETQYF. In DNA form, the CDR3 reads TGTGCCAGCAGCTTAGCGGGAGGAGGAGAGACCCAGTACTTC.

The rearrangement joins TRBV9 to TRBJ2-2; D uncertain. The CDR3 is made up of 12 amino acids. V dropped 2 bases and J dropped 6 bases, with 5 bases sitting between them. Germline values: CDR1 SGDLS, CDR2 YYNGEE. The CDR3 sequence: CASSVLSGELFF. In DNA, the CDR3 is TGTGCCAGCAGCGTCTTATCCGGGGAGCTGTTTTTT.

A single count supports this clone. The chain is built from TRBV7-9 and TRBJ2-5, with a possible D match to TRBD2 (6 bases). Trimming pared 3 bases from V and 5 bases from J, leaving 16 bases between. The germline gives CDR1 SEHNR, CDR2 FQNEAQ (reference sequence). This CDR3 spans 15 amino acids. CDR3 nucleotide sequence: TGTGCCAGCAGCTTTTCGCGCGGGAAGGGGGAGACCCAGTACTTC. It specifies CASSFSRGKGETQYF.

This clone was recorded a few times. The same CDR3 also results from other DNA sequences found in this sample. The genes are TRBV6-5 and TRBJ2-7, with D possibly matching TRBD1 (6 bases). From germline, CDR1 is MNHEY and CDR2 SVGAGI. The V end lost 5 bases, the J end lost 2 bases, and 10 bases lay between the germline ends. The CDR3 is 13 amino acids. CDR3 sequence reads: CASSRRGPYEQYF. CDR3 bases: TGTGCCAGCAGTCGCAGGGGACCCTACGAGCAGTACTTC.

This clone has more than one count but fewer than ten. The chain carries TRBV5-1 and TRBJ2-7; 7 bases map to TRBD2. The CDR3 spans 14 residues. CDR1 SGHRS and CDR2 YFSETQ come from the germline V gene. The ends lost 5 bases at V and 2 bases at J; junction bases unmatched: 7. CDR3 DNA: TGCGCCAGCAGGCCTACCGCGGGAGCCTACGAGCAGTACTTC. Amino acid sequence: CASRPTAGAYEQYF. The variable domain in full, completed from reference TRBV5-1 and TRBJ2-7, reads KAGVTQTPRYLIKTRGQQVTLSCSPISGHRSVSWYQQTPGQGLQFLFEYFSETQRNKGNFPGRFSGRQFSNSRSEMNVSTLELGDSALYLCASRPTAGAYEQYFGPGTRLTVT.

This clone came up a few times. The chain recombines TRBV18 with TRBJ2-3, with TRBD2 identical over 11 bases. Germline loops: CDR1 KGHSH, CDR2 LQKENI. With V trimmed by 5 bases and J by 2 bases, 6 bases remained unmatched. CDR3 length equals 16 residues. The DNA for the CDR3 is TGTGCCAGCTCATCTCGACTAGCGGGGCCCACAGATACGCAGTATTTT. It is translated as CASSSRLAGPTDTQYF.

In its sample, this clone was seen a few times. The gene calls are TRBV19 and TRBJ2-6, with 11 bases fitting TRBD2. This CDR3 is 17 amino acids long. Trimming took 6 bases from V and 0 from J; bases not matched to a gene: 4. Looked up from germline, CDR1 is LNHDA and CDR2 is SQIVND (reference sequence). CDR3 region: CASRRLAGGSGANVLTF. The CDR3 DNA sequence: TGTGCCAGTAGACGGCTAGCGGGAGGCTCTGGGGCCAACGTCCTGACTTTC.

This clone appeared a few times. J is TRBJ1-4 and V is TRBV28, with 8 bases fitting TRBD1. Per the germline V gene, CDR1 is MDHEN and CDR2 is SYDVKM. The trim removed 4 bases at V and 8 bases at J, leaving 6 bases unmatched. This CDR3 contains 14 residues. The CDR3 reads CASSYRTGYEKLFF. DNA of the CDR3: TGTGCCAGCAGTTATCGGACAGGGTACGAAAAACTGTTTTTT.

This clone is a singleton in its sample. The genes are TRBV13 and TRBJ2-3, with D perhaps matching TRBD2 (6 bases). The CDR3 runs to 14 residues. From germline, CDR1 is PRHDT and CDR2 FYEKMQ (reference sequence). V was trimmed by 5 bases and J by 1 base, leaving 10 bases between them. The CDR3 is CASSGTYGTDTQYF. In DNA, the CDR3 is TGTGCCAGCAGCGGGACTTACGGCACAGATACGCAGTATTTT.

The rearrangement joins TRBV2 to TRBJ1-5; TRBD1 matches 9 bases. V lost 7 bases to trimming and J lost 4 bases; unmatched junction nucleotides: 2. Germline assignment: CDR1 SNHLY and CDR2 FYNNEI. The CDR3 has 13 residues. The CDR3 bases are TGTGCCAGCAAGGGACAGGGTAATCAGCCCCAGCATTTT. Its translation is CASKGQGNQPQHF.

The chain carries TRBV27 and TRBJ2-2; D gene uncertain. The CDR3 spans 14 residues. Per the germline V gene, CDR1 is MNHEY and CDR2 is SMNVEV (reference sequence). The V and J ends lost 2 bases and 1 base respectively, with 5 bases between them. CDR3 bases: TGTGCCAGCAGTTTAGAGTGGAACACCGGGGAGCTGTTTTTT. It is translated as CASSLEWNTGELFF.

This clone was seen more than once but under ten times. This chain joins TRBV2 and TRBJ2-3; 10 bases line up with TRBD2. The CDR3 sequence is 15 residues long. Germline V CDR1 and CDR2: SNHLY, FYNNEI. The V segment lost 6 bases and the J segment 3 bases; nucleotides outside the gene matches: 6. In DNA, the CDR3 is TGTGCCAGCAGCATCCTAGCGGGAGCAACAGATACGCAGTATTTT. This codes for CASSILAGATDTQYF. Full variable domain (remainder filled in from reference TRBV2 and TRBJ2-3): EPEVTQTPSHQVTQMGQEVILRCVPISNHLYFYWYRQILGQKVEFLVSFYNNEISEKSEIFDDQFSVERPDGSNFTLKIRSTKLEDSAMYFCASSILAGATDTQYFGPGTRLTVL.